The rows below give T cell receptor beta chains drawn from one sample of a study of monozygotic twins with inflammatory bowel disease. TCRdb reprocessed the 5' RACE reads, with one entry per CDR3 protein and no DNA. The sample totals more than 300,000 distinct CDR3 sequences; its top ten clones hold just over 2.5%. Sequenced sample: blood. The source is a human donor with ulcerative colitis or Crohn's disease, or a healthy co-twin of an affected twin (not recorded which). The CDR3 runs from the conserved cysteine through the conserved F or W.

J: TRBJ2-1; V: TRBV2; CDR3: CASKGLAGDHSYNEQFF
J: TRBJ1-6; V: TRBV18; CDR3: CASSQQGAGNSPLHF
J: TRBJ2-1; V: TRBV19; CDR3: CASKDWDEQFF
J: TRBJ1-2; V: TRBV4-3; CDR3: CASSVDSLSPYGYTF
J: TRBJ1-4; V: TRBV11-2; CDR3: CASSLPGLAGEKLFF
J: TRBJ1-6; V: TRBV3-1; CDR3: CASSVTGRSSRGSPLHF
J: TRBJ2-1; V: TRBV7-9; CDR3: CASSLSTSGAYNEQFF
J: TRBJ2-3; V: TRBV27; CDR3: CASRDFWTGGTDTQYF
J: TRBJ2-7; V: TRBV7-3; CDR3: CASSPGQGSLREQYF
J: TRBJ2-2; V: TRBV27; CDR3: CASRPDRANTGELFF